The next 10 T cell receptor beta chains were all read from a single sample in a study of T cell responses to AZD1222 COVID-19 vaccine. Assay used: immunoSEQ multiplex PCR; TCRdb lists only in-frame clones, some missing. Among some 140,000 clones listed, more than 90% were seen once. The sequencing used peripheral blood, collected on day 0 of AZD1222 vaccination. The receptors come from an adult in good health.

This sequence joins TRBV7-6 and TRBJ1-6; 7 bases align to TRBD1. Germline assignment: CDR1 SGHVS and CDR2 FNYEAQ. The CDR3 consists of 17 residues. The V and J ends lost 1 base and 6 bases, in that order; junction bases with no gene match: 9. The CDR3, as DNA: TGTGCCAGCAGCTTAGGGGGATCCGGACAGGTTAATTCACCCCTCCACTTT. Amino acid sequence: CASSLGGSGQVNSPLHF.

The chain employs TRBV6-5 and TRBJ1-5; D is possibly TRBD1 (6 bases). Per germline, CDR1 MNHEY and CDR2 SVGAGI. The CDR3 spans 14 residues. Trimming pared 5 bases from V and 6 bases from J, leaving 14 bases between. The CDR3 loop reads CASSRDRSRQPQHF. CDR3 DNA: TGTGCCAGCAGTCGCGACAGGTCCCGTCAGCCCCAGCATTTT.

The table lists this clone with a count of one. The CDR3 region is CALPGQGGLQETQYF. CDR3 nucleotide sequence: TGTGCCCTACCGGGACAGGGAGGCCTACAAGAGACCCAGTACTTC. The chain combines TRBV2 with TRBJ2-5; 9 bases map to TRBD1. Germline V gene sequence: CDR1 SNHLY, CDR2 FYNNEI. CDR3 length equals 15 residues. V shed 11 bases and J 2 bases; nucleotides not matched to a gene: 12.

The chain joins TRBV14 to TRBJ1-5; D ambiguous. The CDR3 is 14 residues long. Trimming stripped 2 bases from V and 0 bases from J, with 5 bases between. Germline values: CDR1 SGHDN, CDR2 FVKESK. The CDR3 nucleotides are TGTGCCAGCAGCCAATCACATAGCAATCAGCCCCAGCATTTT. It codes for CASSQSHSNQPQHF.

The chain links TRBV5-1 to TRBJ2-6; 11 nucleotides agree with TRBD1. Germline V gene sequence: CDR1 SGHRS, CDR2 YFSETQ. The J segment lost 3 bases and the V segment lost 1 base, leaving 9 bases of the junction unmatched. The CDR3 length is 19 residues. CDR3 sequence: CASSLQGTGGVGGANVLTF. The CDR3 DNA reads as TGCGCCAGCAGCTTGCAAGGGACAGGGGGAGTTGGTGGGGCCAACGTCCTGACTTTC.

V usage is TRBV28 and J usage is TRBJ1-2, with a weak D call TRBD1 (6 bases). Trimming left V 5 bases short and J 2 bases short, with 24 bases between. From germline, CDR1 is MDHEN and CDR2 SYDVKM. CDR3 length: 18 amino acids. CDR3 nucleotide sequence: TGTGCCAGCAGTGGGGGCCACGGCACTGCCGCGTTAAACTATGGCTACACCTTC. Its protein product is CASSGGHGTAALNYGYTF.

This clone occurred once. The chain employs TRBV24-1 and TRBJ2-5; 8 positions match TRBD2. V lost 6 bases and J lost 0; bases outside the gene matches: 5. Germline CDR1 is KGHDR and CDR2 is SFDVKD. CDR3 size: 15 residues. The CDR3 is CATSSASGYQETQYF. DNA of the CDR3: TGTGCCACCAGTTCGGCTAGCGGGTACCAAGAGACCCAGTACTTC.

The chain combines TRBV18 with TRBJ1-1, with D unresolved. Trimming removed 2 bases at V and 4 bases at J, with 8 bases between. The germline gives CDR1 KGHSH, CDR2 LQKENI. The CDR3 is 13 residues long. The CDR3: CASSPKAATEAFF. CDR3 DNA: TGTGCCAGCTCACCAAAGGCAGCCACTGAAGCTTTCTTT. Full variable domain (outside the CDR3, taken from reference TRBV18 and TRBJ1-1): NAGVMQNPRHLVRRRGQEARLRCSPMKGHSHVYWYRQLPEEGLKFMVYLQKENIIDESGMPKERFSAEFPKEGPSILRIQQVVRGDSAAYFCASSPKAATEAFFGQGTRLTVV.

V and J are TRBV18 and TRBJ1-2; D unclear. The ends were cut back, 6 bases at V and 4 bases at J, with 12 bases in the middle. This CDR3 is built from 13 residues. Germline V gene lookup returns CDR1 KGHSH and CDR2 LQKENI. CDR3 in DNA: TGTGCCAGCTCCCTTGACGGGAGCTATGGCTACACCTTC. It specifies CASSLDGSYGYTF. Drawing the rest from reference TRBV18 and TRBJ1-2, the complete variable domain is NAGVMQNPRHLVRRRGQEARLRCSPMKGHSHVYWYRQLPEEGLKFMVYLQKENIIDESGMPKERFSAEFPKEGPSILRIQQVVRGDSAAYFCASSLDGSYGYTFGSGTRLTVV.

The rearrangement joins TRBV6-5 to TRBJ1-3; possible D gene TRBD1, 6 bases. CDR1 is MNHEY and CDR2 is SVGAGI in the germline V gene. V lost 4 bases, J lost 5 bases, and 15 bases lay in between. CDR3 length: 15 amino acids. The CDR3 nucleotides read TGTGCCAGCAGTTCCCCAACAGGGACGAGAAACACCATATATTTT. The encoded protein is CASSSPTGTRNTIYF.